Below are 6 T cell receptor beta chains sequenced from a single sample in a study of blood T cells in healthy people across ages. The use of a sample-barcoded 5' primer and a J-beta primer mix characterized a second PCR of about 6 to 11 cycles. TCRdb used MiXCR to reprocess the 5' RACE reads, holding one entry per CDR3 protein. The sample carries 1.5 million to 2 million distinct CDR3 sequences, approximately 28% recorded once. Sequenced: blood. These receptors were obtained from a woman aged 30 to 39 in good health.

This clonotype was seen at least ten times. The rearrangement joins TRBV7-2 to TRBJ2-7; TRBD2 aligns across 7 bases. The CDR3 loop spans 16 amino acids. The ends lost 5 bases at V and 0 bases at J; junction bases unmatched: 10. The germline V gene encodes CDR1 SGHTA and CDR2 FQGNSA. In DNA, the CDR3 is TGTGCCAGCAGCCCAGCGGGACGGATCCGCTCCTACGAGCAGTACTTC. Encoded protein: CASSPAGRIRSYEQYF. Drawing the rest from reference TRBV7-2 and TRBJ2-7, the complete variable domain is GAGVSQSPSNKVTEKGKDVELRCDPISGHTALYWYRQSLGQGLEFLIYFQGNSAPDKSGLPSDRFSAERTGGSVSTLTIQRTQQEDSAVYLCASSPAGRIRSYEQYFGPGTRLTVT.

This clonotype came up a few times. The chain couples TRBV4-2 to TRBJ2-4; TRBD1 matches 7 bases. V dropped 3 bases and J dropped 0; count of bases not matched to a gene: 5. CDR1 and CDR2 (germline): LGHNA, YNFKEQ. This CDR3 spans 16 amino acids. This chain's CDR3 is CASSHRQGAAKNIQYF. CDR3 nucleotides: TGTGCCAGCAGCCATAGACAGGGTGCAGCCAAAAACATTCAGTACTTC.

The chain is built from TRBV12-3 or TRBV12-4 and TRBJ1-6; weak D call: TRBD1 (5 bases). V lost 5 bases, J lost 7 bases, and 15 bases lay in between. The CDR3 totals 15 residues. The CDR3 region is CASSPRSGKNSPLHF. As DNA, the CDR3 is TGTGCCAGCAGTCCTCGTTCAGGGAAGAATTCACCCCTCCACTTT.

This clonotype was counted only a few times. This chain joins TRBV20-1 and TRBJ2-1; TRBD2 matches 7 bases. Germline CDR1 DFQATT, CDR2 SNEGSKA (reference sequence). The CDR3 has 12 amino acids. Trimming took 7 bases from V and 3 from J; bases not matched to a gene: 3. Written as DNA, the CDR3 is TGCAGTGGAGCGGGAAACTACAATGAGCAGTTCTTC. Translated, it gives CSGAGNYNEQFF.

For the CDR3, the DNA is TGCGCCAGCAGCCAAGAGGGGGCGGGAGTGGTAGATACGCAGTATTTT. Its translation is CASSQEGAGVVDTQYF. V and J are TRBV4-3 and TRBJ2-3; D perhaps matches TRBD2 (7 bases). The germline V gene encodes CDR1 LGHNA and CDR2 YSLEER. The V gene lost 0 bases and the J gene lost 5 bases, with 15 bases spanning the gap. This CDR3 has 16 residues.

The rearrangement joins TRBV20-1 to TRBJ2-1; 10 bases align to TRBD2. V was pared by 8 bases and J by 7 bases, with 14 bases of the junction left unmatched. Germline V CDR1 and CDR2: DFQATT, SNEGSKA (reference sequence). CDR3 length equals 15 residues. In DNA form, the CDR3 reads TGCAGTCAACTTCACCCTAGCGGGGGTGTTAATGAGCAGTTCTTC. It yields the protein CSQLHPSGGVNEQFF.